The T cell receptor (beta chain) described here comes from a study of T-cell reconstitution after alpha-beta-depleted transplantation in children. This clonotype was seen a handful of times. Germline V gives CDR1 LGHNA, CDR2 YNFKEQ. The CDR3 contains 17 residues. V shed 1 base, J shed 1 base, and the junction held 6 bases outside the gene matches. Preparation of the TCRbeta library involved a method that used unique molecular identifiers. TCRdb re-called the PCR reads with MiXCR, one entry per CDR3 protein. The data contain roughly 500,000 distinct CDR3 sequences, around 12% of them singletons. The J gene is TRBJ2-5, the V gene TRBV4-2; TRBD2 matches 10 bases. The TCR comes from a human donor who donated a stem cell graft to a child with combined immunodeficiency. This specimen was PBMCs from the stem cell graft donor, taken from the stem cell graft. The CDR3 nucleotides read TGTGCCAGCAGCCAAGGCCTAGCGGGGGTCTCCCAAGAGACCCAGTACTTC. Protein product: CASSQGLAGVSQETQYF.